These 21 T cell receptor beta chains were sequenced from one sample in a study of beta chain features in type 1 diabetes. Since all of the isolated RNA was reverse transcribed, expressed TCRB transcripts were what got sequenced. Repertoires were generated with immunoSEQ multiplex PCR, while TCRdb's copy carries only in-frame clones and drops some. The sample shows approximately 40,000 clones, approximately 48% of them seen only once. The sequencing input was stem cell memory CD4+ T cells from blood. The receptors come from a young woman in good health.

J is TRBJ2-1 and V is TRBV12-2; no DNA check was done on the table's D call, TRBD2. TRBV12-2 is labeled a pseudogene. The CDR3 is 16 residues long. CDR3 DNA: TGTGCAAGTCGCTTAGGTCCCCGGGTAAGAGAAGATGAGCAGTTCTTC. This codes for CASRLGPRVREDEQFF.

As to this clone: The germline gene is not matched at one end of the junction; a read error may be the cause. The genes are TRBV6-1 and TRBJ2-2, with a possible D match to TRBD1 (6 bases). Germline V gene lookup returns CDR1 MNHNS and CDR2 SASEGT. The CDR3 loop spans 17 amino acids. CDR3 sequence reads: CASSDRDTAKDTGELFF. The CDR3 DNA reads TGTGCCAGCAGTGATCGGGACACCGCTAAAGACACGGGGGAGCTGTTTTTT.

The CDR3 region is CASSLAGGGDEQFF. The CDR3 DNA is TGTGCCAGCAGCTTAGCAGGGGGCGGCGATGAGCAGTTCTTC. The chain carries TRBV11-3 and TRBJ2-1; 8 bases line up with TRBD1. Germline trimming cut 1 base from V and 8 bases from J; bases unmatched to any gene: 4. This CDR3 is 14 amino acids long. CDR1 is SGHNT, CDR2 YENEEA, per germline.

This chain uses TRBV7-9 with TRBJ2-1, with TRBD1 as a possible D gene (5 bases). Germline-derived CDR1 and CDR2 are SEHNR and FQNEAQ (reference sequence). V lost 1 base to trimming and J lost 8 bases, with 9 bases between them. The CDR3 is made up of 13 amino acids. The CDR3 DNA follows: TGTGCCAGCAGCTTAGGACAGATGGATGAGCAGTTCTTC. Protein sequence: CASSLGQMDEQFF.

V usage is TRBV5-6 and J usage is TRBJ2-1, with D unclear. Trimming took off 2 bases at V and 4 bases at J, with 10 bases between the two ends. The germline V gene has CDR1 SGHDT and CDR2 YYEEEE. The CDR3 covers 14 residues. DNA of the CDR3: TGTGCCAGCAGCTTCGACTGGAGTTACAATGAGCAGTTCTTC. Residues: CASSFDWSYNEQFF.

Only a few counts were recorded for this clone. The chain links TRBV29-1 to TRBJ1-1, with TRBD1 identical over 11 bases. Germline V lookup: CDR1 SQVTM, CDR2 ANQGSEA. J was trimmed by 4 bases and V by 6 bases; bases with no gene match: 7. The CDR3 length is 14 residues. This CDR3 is CSVHGQGAGTEAFF. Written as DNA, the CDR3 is TGCAGCGTACACGGACAGGGGGCCGGCACTGAAGCTTTCTTT.

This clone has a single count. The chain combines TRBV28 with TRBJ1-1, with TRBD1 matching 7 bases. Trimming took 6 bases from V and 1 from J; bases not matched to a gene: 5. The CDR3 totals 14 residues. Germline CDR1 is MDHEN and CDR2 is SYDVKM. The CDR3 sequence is CASRTWTGNTEAFF. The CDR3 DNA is TGTGCCAGCAGGACCTGGACAGGGAACACTGAAGCTTTCTTT.

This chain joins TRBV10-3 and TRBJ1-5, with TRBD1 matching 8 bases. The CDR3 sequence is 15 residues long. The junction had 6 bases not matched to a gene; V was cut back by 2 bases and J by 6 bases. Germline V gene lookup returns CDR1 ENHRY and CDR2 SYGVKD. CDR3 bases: TGTGCCATCAGTGAGGGACAGGGAGGGGGTCAGCCCCAGCATTTT. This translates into CAISEGQGGGQPQHF.

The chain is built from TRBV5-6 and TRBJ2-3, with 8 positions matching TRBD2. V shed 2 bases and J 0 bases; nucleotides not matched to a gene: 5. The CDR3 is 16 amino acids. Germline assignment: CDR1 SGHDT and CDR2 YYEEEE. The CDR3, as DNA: TGTGCCAGCAGCTTACTAGCGGTTTATAGCACAGATACGCAGTATTTT. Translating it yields CASSLLAVYSTDTQYF. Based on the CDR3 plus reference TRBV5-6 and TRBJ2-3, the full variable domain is DAGVTQSPTHLIKTRGQQVTLRCSPKSGHDTVSWYQQALGQGPQFIFQYYEEEERQRGNFPDRFSGHQFPNYSSELNVNALLLGDSALYLCASSLLAVYSTDTQYFGPGTRLTVL.

The CDR3 bases are TGTGCCAGCAGGGTCGGGAGACAGGGCTTTTACAATGAGCAGTTCTTC. Amino acid sequence: CASRVGRQGFYNEQFF. V gene TRBV28 combines with J gene TRBJ2-1; D is perhaps TRBD1 (7 bases). Trimming took 6 bases from V and 4 from J, leaving 19 bases between them. Germline V gives CDR1 MDHEN, CDR2 SYDVKM. This CDR3 comprises 16 residues.

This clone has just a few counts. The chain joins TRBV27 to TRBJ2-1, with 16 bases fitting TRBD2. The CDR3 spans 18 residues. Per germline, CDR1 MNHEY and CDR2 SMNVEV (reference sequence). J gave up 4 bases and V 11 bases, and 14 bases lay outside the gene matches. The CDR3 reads CAVTQGLAGGPGYNEQFF. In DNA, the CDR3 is TGTGCCGTAACTCAGGGACTAGCGGGAGGGCCGGGTTACAATGAGCAGTTCTTC.

The CDR3 loop reads CASSNGQGWPDTQYF. In nucleotides, the CDR3 is TGTGCCAGCAGTAACGGACAGGGCTGGCCAGATACGCAGTATTTT. The chain joins TRBV28 to TRBJ2-3; 8 positions match TRBD1. V gave up 5 bases and J gave up 4 bases; unmatched junction bases: 8. CDR1 and CDR2 (germline): MDHEN, SYDVKM. The CDR3 runs 15 residues.

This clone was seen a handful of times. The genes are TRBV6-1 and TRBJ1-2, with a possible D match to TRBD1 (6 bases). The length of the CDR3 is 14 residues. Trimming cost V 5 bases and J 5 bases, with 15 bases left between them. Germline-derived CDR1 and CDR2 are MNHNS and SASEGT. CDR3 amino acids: CASSLDRDKYGYTF. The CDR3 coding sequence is TGTGCCAGCAGTTTAGACCGGGACAAGTATGGCTACACCTTC.

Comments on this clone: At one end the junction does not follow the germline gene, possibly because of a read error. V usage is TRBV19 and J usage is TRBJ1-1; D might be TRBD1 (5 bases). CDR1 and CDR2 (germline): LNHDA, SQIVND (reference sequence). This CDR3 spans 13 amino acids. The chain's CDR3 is CASCIQGITEAFF. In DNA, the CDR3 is TGTGCCAGTTGTATCCAGGGAATTACTGAAGCTTTCTTT. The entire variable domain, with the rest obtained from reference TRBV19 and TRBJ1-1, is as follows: DGGITQSPKYLFRKEGQNVTLSCEQNLNHDAMYWYRQDPGQGLRLIYYSQIVNDFQKGDIAEGYSVSREKKESFPLTVTSAQKNPTAFYLCASCIQGITEAFFGQGTRLTVV.

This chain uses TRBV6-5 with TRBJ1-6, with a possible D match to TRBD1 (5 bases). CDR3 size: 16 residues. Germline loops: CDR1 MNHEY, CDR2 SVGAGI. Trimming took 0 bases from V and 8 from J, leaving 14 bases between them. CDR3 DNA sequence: TGTGCCAGCAGTTACTCGTTAACAGGAGATTATTCACCCCTCCACTTT. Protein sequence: CASSYSLTGDYSPLHF.

CDR3 DNA: TGTGCCAGCAGCTTGGGCGGGAGGGCCTTTGGCACAGATACGCAGTATTTT. Its protein is CASSLGGRAFGTDTQYF. V is TRBV5-4 and J is TRBJ2-3; 9 bases fit TRBD2. Germline values: CDR1 SGHNT, CDR2 YYREEE (reference sequence). J lost 1 base, V lost 0 bases, and 6 bases had no gene match. The CDR3 runs 17 residues.

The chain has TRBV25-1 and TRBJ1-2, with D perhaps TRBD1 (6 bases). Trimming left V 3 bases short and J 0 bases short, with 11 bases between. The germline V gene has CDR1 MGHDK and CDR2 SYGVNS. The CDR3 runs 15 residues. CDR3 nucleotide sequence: TGTGCCAGCAGTGACCAGGGGTGGACTAACTATGGCTACACCTTC. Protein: CASSDQGWTNYGYTF.

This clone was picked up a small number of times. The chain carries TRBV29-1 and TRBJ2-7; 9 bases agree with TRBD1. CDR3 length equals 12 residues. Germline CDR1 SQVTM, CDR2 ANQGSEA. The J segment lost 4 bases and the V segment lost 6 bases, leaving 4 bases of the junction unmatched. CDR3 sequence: CSVGDRVYEQYF. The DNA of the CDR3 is TGCAGCGTGGGGGACAGGGTTTACGAGCAGTACTTC.

CDR3 region: CASSSAARAGELFF. The DNA for the CDR3 is TGTGCCAGCAGCTCCGCCGCACGCGCCGGGGAGCTGTTTTTT. The rearrangement uses TRBV7-2 and TRBJ2-2; D gene ambiguous. V was pared by 4 bases and J by 6 bases, with 12 bases between. Germline V CDR1 and CDR2: SGHTA, FQGNSA. CDR3 length: 14 amino acids.

The CDR3 DNA follows: TGTGCCAGCAGCTTAGGAGGGGACGACAGGGACACCGGGGAGCTGTTTTTT. The encoded protein is CASSLGGDDRDTGELFF. This chain links TRBV7-2 with TRBJ2-2, with 7 nucleotides matching TRBD1. Unmatched junction bases numbered 8, after V lost 1 base and J lost 3 bases. This CDR3 contains 17 residues. CDR1 and CDR2 (germline): SGHTA, FQGNSA. Variable domain in full (rest from reference TRBV7-2 and TRBJ2-2): GAGVSQSPSNKVTEKGKDVELRCDPISGHTALYWYRQSLGQGLEFLIYFQGNSAPDKSGLPSDRFSAERTGGSVSTLTIQRTQQEDSAVYLCASSLGGDDRDTGELFFGEGSRLTVL.

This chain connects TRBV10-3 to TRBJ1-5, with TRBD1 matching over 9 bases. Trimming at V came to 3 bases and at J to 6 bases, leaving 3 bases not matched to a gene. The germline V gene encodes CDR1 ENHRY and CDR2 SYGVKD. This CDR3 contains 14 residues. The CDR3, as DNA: TGTGCCATCAGTGATACAGGGGGCGGTCAGCCCCAGCATTTT. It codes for CAISDTGGGQPQHF.